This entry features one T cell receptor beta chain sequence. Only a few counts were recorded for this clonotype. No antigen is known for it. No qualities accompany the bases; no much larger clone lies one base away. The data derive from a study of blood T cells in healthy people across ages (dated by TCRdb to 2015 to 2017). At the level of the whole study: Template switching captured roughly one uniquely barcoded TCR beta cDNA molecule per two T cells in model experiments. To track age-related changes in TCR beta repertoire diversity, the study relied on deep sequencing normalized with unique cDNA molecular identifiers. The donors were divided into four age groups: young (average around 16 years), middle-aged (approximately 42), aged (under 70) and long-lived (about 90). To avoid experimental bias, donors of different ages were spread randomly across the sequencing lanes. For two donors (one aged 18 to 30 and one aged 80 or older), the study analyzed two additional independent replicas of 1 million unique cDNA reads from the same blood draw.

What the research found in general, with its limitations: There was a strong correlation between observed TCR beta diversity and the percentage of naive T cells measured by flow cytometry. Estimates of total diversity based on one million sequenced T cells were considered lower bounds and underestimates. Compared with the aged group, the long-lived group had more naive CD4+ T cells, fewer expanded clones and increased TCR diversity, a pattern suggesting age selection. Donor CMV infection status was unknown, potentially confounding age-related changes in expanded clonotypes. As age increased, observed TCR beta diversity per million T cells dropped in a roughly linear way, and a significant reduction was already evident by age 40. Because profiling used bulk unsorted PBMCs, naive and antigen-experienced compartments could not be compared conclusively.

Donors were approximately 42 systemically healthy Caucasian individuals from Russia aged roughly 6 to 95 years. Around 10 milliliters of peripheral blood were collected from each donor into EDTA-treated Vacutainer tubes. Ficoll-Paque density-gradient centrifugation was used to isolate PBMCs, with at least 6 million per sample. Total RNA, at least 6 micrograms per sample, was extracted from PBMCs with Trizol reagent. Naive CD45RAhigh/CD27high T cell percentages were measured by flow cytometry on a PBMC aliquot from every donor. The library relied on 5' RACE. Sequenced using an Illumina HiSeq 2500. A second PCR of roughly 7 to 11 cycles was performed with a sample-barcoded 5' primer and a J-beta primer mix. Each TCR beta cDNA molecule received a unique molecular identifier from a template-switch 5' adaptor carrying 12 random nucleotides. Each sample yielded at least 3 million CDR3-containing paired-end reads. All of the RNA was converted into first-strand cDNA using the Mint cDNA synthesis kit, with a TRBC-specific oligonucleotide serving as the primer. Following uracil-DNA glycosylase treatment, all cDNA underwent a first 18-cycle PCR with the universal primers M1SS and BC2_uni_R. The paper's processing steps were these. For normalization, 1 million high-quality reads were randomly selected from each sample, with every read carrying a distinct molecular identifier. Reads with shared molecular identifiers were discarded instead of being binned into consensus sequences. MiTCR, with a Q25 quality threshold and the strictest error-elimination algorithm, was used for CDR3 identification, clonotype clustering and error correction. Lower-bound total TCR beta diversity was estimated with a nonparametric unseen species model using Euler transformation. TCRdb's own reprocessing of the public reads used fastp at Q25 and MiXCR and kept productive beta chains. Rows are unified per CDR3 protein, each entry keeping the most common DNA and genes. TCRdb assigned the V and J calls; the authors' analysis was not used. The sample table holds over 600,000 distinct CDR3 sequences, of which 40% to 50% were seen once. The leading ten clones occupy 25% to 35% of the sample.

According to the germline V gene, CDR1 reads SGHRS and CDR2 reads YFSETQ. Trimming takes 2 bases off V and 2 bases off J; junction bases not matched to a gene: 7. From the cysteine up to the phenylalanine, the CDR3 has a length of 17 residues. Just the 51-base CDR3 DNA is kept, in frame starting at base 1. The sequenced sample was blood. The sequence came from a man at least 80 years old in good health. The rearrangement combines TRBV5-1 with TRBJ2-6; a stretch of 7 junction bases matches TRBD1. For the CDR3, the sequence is CASSLDGTATGANVLTF. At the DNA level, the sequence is TGCGCCAGCAGCTTAGATGGGACAGCAACTGGGGCCAACGTCCTGACTTTC.